Reported below is one TCR beta chain. These data originate in a study of control samples from healthy donors and cancer patients. Sequencing used immunoSEQ multiplex PCR; TCRdb keeps in-frame clones, though not all of them. The sample holds just over 150,000 clones, more than 85% seen once. This CDR3 is 13 amino acids long. The V gene's germline CDR1 is MNHEY and CDR2 SMNVEV (reference sequence). Trimming took off 5 bases at V and 7 bases at J, with 9 bases between the two ends. The sequence was collected from a man aged 45-65 years in good health. The J gene is TRBJ1-6, the V gene TRBV27; no firm D call. What was sequenced was blood. The CDR3 bases are TGTGCCAGCAGTGAGGCCCACAATTCACCCCTCCACTTT. Residues: CASSEAHNSPLHF.